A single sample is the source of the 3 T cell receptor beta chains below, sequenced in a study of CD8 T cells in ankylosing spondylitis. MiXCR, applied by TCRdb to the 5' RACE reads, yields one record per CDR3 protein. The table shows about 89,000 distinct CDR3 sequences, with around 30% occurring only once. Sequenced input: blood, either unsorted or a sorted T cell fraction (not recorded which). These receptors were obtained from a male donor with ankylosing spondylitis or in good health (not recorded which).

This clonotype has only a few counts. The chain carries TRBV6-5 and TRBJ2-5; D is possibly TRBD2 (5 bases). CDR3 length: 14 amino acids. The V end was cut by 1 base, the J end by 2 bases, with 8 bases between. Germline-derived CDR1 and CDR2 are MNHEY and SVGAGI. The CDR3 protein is CASSYLALQETQYF. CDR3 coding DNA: TGTGCCAGCAGTTACTTAGCGTTACAAGAGACCCAGTACTTC.

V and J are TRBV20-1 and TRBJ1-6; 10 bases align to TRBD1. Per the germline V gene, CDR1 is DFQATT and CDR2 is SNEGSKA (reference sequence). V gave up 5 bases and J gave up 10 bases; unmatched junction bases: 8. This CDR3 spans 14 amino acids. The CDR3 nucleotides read TGCAGTGCTCATGAGACAGGGGGCCACTCACCCCTCCACTTT. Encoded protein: CSAHETGGHSPLHF.

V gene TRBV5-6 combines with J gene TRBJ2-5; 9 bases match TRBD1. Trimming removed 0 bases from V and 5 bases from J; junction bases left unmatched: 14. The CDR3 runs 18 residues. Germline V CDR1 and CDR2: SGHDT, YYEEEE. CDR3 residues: CASSLVPFTGTGLETQYF. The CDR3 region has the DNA TGTGCCAGCAGCTTGGTTCCCTTCACCGGGACAGGGTTGGAGACCCAGTACTTC.